This entry lists 3 T cell receptor beta chains sequenced from one sample in a study of blood T cell repertoires in COVID-19. Clones were sequenced by immunoSEQ multiplex PCR, and TCRdb holds only the in-frame ones, with some missing. Of over 75,000 clones detected, roughly 88% appear once; the ten largest clones hold roughly 25%. The sample consisted of peripheral blood. The receptors stem from a human donor in a cohort sampled during active COVID-19.

V gene TRBV24-1 combines with J gene TRBJ2-7; D might be TRBD2 (6 bases). Trimming took off 2 bases at V and 2 bases at J, with 9 bases between the two ends. Germline V gene lookup returns CDR1 KGHDR and CDR2 SFDVKD. CDR3 size: 14 residues. CDR3 sequence reads: CATSDSGRTYEQYF. The CDR3 nucleotides are TGTGCCACCAGTGATTCCGGGAGAACCTACGAGCAGTACTTC.

This clone turned up a few times. V usage is TRBV5-6 and J usage is TRBJ1-5, with TRBD1 matching over 7 bases. V was clipped by 1 base and J by 0 bases; unmatched bases: 7. This CDR3 has 17 amino acids. Germline V lookup: CDR1 SGHDT, CDR2 YYEEEE. CDR3 in DNA: TGTGCCAGCAGCTTGCGGGACAGCTATGATAGCAATCAGCCCCAGCATTTT. Residues: CASSLRDSYDSNQPQHF.

The V and J genes are TRBV19 and TRBJ1-4, with 9 bases matching TRBD1. V trimming: 3 bases; J trimming: 9 bases; junction bases outside the gene matches: 8. The CDR3 has 15 residues. In germline, CDR1 is LNHDA, CDR2 SQIVND (reference sequence). The CDR3 loop is CASSMGTGKEKKLFF. Here the CDR3 DNA reads TGTGCCAGTAGTATGGGGACAGGGAAGGAGAAAAAACTGTTTTTT.